This T cell receptor beta chain appears in the sequencing data of a study of CD4 T cells in relation to SARS-CoV-2 and coronaviruses. Clones were read by immunoSEQ multiplex PCR, and TCRdb kept only the in-frame ones, dropping some. The data show 68,000 or so clones, approximately 95% seen once. The CDR3 loop spans 17 amino acids. With V trimmed by 5 bases and J by 2 bases, 9 bases remained unmatched. Germline CDR1 is SGHTA and CDR2 is FQGNSA. Before the COVID-19 pandemic, during about 2010-2019, CD4+ T cells were taken from unexposed donors. This clone was counted a single time. The chain recombines TRBV7-2 with TRBJ1-4, with TRBD1 matching 9 bases. The sequenced sample was naive CD4+ T cells from PBMCs. Regarding subset: naive CD4+ T cells isolated by negative enrichment. The receptor was isolated from a human donor in good health. Here the CDR3 DNA reads TGTGCCAGCAGCACCCGGACAGGGGCTGAGACTAATGAAAAACTGTTTTTT. Encoded protein: CASSTRTGAETNEKLFF.